This TCR beta chain was identified in a study of OX40 agonist ivuxolimab in advanced cancers. The V and J ends lost 0 bases and 1 base respectively, with 9 bases between them. The length of the CDR3 is 15 residues. Germline V gene data show CDR1 as MDHEN and CDR2 as SYDVKM. Individuals having autoimmune disease history or systemic immunosuppression were not enrolled. Data came from immunoSEQ multiplex PCR; TCRdb stores just in-frame clones and leaves some out. The sample shows some 82,000 clones, around 88% of them seen only once. Notes on the study in general: At 0.1 to 3.0 mg/kg, CD4+ and CD8+ blood T cells expanded clonally by week 6.

Remarks on this clone: Its antigen is not identified.

Material: CD4+ or CD8+ T cells sorted from blood, obtained in a trial of the OX40 agonist ivuxolimab. The genes are TRBV28 and TRBJ1-1; D uncertain. The receptor's source is an adult with an advanced solid tumor such as melanoma, head and neck, liver or kidney cancer. Here the CDR3 reads CASSLWAVRNTEAFF. The CDR3 DNA reads as TGTGCCAGCAGTTTATGGGCGGTCAGGAACACTGAAGCTTTCTTT.